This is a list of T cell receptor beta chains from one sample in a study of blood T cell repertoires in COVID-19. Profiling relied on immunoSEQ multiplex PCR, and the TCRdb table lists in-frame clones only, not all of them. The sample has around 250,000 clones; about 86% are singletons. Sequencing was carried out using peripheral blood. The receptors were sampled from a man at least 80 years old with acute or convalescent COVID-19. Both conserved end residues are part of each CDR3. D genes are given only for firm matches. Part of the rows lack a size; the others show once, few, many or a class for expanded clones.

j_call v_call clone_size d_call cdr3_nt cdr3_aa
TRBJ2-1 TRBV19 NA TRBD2 TGTGCCAGTAGTCCGATGACTAGCGGTTTAGGCTATGAGCAGTTCTTC CASSPMTSGLGYEQFF
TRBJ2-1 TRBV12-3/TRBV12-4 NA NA TGTGCCAGCAGTTTAGCAGGGAGCAATGAGCAGTTCTTC CASSLAGSNEQFF
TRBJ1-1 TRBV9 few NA TGTGCCAGCGGCAAGGGGATCGAGAACACTGAAGCTTTCTTT CASGKGIENTEAFF
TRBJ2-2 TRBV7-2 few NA TGTGCCAGCAGCTTCTACAGCAACACCGGGGAGCTGTTTTTT CASSFYSNTGELFF
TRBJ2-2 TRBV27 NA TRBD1 TGTGCCAGCAGGCCCCTTAGAGGACAGGGCCCCGGGGAGCTGTTTTTT CASRPLRGQGPGELFF
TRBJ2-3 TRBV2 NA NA TGTGCCAGCTCTCACCAGGGCTCACCGGTCGCAGATACGCAGTATTTT CASSHQGSPVADTQYF
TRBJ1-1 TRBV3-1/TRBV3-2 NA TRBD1 TGTGCCAGCAGCCCGCACTCGGACAGGGGCACTGAAGCTTTCTTT CASSPHSDRGTEAFF
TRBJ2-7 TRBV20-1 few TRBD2 TGCAGTGCTACTGAAACTAGCGGGAACTCCTACGAGCAGTACTTC CSATETSGNSYEQYF
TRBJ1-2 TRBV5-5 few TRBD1 TGTGCCAGCAGCTTGGACACGGGACAGACTAACTATGGCTACACCTTC CASSLDTGQTNYGYTF
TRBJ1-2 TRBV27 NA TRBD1 TGTGCCAGCAGTTCTTCAGGGGGCGCGGATGGCTACACCTTC CASSSSGGADGYTF
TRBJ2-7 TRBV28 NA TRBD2 TGTGCCAGCAACACCAGGGTCCCCCACCGCCTACACCAGCGGGACGAAAACTACGAGCAGTACTTC CASNTRVPHRLHQRDENYEQYF
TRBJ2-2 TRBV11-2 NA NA TGTGCCAGCAGCTTATGGGGAGGGAACACCGGGGAGCTGTTTTTT CASSLWGGNTGELFF
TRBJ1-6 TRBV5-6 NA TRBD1 TGTGCCAGCAGCTCGACAGGGGTGGGCTATAATTCACCCCTCCACTTT CASSSTGVGYNSPLHF
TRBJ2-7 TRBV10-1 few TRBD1 TGCGCCAGCAGTGAAAACGGGACAGGGGCTGGGCACGAGCAGTACTTC CASSENGTGAGHEQYF
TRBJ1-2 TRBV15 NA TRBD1 TGTGCCACCAGCAGAGGACAGGGCATGAGGGCGCATGGCTACACCTTC CATSRGQGMRAHGYTF
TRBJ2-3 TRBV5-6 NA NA TGTGCCAGCAGCTCGACATTTCCGAGCACAGATACGCAGTATTTT CASSSTFPSTDTQYF
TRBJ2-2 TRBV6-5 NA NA TGTGCCAGCGGCCGGGGCGGGGAGCTGTTTTTT CASGRGGELFF
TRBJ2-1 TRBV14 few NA TGTGCCAGCAGCCAAGATCCTCGGAATGAGCAGTTCTTC CASSQDPRNEQFF
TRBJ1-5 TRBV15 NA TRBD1 TGTGCCACCAGCAGAGGCCCCGGGACAGGGGTACCCCAGCCCCAGCATTTT CATSRGPGTGVPQPQHF
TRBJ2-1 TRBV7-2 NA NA TGTGCCAGCAGCTCCCGCAACGGGGCCTACAATGAGCAGTTCTTC CASSSRNGAYNEQFF
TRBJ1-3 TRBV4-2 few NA TGTGCCAGCAGCCGAGGGGGCTCTGGAAACACCATATATTTT CASSRGGSGNTIYF
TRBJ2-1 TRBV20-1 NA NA TGCAGTGCTAGTTCAAGCGGAATCTCCTACAATGAGCAGTTCTTC CSASSSGISYNEQFF
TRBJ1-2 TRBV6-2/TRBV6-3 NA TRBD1 TGTGCCAGCAGTTCTAAAATCGGACAGGGAGGCTATGGCTACACCTTC CASSSKIGQGGYGYTF
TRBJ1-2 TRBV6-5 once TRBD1 TGTGCCAGCAGAGGGACAGCTAACTATGGCTACACCTTC CASRGTANYGYTF
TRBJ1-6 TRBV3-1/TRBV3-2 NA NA TGTGCCAGCAGATCCTCTTGGGGCTCACCCCTCCACTTT CASRSSWGSPLHF
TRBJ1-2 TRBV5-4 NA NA TGTGCCAGCAGCTTGGTTGGGGAGGTCTATGGCTACACCTTC CASSLVGEVYGYTF
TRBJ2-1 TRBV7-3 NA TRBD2 TGTGCCAGCAGCTTAGGTAGCGGGAGCCCCAATGAGCAGTTCTTC CASSLGSGSPNEQFF
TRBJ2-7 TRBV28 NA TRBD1 TGTGCCAGCAGTTTATACGGGACAGTCTACGAGCAGTACTTC CASSLYGTVYEQYF
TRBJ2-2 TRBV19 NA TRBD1 TGTGCCAGTAGTATATGGACAGGGGGGTCCGGGGAGCTGTTTTTT CASSIWTGGSGELFF
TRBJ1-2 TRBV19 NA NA TGTGCCAGTAAGGGGTCTCTGGGGCACTATGGCTACACCTTC CASKGSLGHYGYTF
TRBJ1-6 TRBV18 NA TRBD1 TGTGCCAGCTCCCCGGGACAGGGGAATTCACCCCTCCACTTT CASSPGQGNSPLHF
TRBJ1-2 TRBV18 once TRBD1 TGTGCCAGCTCACCGGGACAGGAGTACTATGGCTACACCTTC CASSPGQEYYGYTF
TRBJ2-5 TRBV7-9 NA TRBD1 TGTGCCAGCAGATCAGGGGGAGAGACCCAGTACTTC CASRSGGETQYF
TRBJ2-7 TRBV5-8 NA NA TGTGCCAGCAGCTTTAGATTTTACGAGCAGTACTTC CASSFRFYEQYF
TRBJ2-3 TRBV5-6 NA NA TGTGCCAGCAGTTGGGGCCCCACAGATACGCAGTATTTT CASSWGPTDTQYF
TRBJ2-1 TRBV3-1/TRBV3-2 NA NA TGTGCCAGCAGCCAAACCCGGAGCTCCTACAATGAGCAGTTCTTC CASSQTRSSYNEQFF
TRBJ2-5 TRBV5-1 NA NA TGCGCCAGCAGCTTGGCCAGGGGCGGCGAGACCCAGTACTTC CASSLARGGETQYF
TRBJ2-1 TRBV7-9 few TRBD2 TGTGCCAGCAGCTTGGATCTAGCGGGAGACAATGAGCAGTTCTTC CASSLDLAGDNEQFF
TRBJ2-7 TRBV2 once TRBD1 TGTGCCAGCAGGACAGGGATTGGGTTGTTTACGGAGCAGTACTTC CASRTGIGLFTEQYF
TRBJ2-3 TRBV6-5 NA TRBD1 TGTGCCAGCAGTTACTCCAAAGGGGGCCCAGATACGCAGTATTTT CASSYSKGGPDTQYF
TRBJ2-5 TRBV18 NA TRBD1 TGTGCCAGCTCACCAAGGATCGTAAGAACAGGGGGTTCGGAGGAGACCCAGTACTTC CASSPRIVRTGGSEETQYF
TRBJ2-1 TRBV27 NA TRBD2 TGTGCCAGCAGTTATGATTTGAGGAGAACTAGCGGGGCCAATGAGCAGTTCTTC CASSYDLRRTSGANEQFF
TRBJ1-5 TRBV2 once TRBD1 TGTGCCAGCAGGGCAGACAGGGAGAGCAATCAGCCCCAGCATTTT CASRADRESNQPQHF
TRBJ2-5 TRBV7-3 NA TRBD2 TGTGCCAGCAGCCCCCTAGCGGAAGAGACCCAGTACTTC CASSPLAEETQYF
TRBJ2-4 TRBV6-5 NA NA TGTGCCAGCCTTTCCAAAAACATTCAGTACTTC CASLSKNIQYF
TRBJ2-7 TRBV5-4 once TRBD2 TGTGCCAGCAGCTTGGAGCGGGAGGGCCGCTACGAGCAGTACTTC CASSLEREGRYEQYF
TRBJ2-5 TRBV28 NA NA TGTGCCAGCAGTTTGTATCGGGTCGGAGAGACCCAGTACTTC CASSLYRVGETQYF
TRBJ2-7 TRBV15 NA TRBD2 TGTGCCACCAGCAGAGTGGCTAGCGGGGTTCCTTACGAGCAGTACTTC CATSRVASGVPYEQYF
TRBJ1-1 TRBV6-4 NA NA TGTGCCACCGGTCCAGACTCCGGCGACACTGAAGCTTTCTTT CATGPDSGDTEAFF
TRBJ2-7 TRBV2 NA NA TGTGCCAGCAGTGGCTTCGGGGGCTCCTACGAGCAGTACTTC CASSGFGGSYEQYF
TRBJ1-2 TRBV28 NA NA TGTGCCAGCAGCCCGACGGAGGCAGGGGCGGGTGGCTACACCTTC CASSPTEAGAGGYTF
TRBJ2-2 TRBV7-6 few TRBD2 TGTGCCAGCAGCTTAGTCTCGGGACTAGCTGCCGGGGAGCTGTTTTTT CASSLVSGLAAGELFF
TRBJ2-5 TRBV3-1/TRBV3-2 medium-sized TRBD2 TGTGCCAGCAGCCAAGAGACTAGCGGGGGGGAAGAGACCCAGTACTTC CASSQETSGGEETQYF
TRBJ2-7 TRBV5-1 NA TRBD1 TGCGCCAGCAGCTTGGGGGGACAGGGGGCGCGGGAGCAGTACTTC CASSLGGQGAREQYF